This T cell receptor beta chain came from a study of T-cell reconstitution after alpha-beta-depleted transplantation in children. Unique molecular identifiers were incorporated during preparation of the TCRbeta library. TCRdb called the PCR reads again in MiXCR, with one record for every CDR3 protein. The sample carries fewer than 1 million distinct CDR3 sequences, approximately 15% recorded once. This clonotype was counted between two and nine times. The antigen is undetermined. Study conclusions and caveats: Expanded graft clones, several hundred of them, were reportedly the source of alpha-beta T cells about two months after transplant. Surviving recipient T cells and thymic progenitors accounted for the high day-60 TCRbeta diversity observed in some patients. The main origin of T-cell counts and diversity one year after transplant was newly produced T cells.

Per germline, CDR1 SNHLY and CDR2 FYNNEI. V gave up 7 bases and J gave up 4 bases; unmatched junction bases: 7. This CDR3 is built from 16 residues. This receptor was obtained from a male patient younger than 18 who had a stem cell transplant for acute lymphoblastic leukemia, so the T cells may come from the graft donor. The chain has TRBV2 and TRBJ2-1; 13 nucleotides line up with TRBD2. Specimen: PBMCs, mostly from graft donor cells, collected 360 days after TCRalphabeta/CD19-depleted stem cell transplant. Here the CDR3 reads CASTLLAGGIYNEQFF. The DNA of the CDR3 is TGTGCCAGCACCTTACTAGCGGGGGGGATATACAATGAGCAGTTCTTC.